This T cell receptor beta chain derives from a study of blood T cell repertoires in COVID-19. With 1 base removed from V and 7 bases from J, the gap between germline ends came to 13 bases. The length of the CDR3 is 15 residues. Per the germline V gene, CDR1 is KGHSH and CDR2 is LQKENI. TCRdb keeps only in-frame clones here, not all; method: immunoSEQ multiplex PCR. The table includes more than 150,000 clones, approximately 84% detected once. The TCR comes from a man younger than 35 with active or convalescent COVID-19. The rearrangement uses TRBV18 and TRBJ1-4; D is perhaps TRBD1 (6 bases). The sequenced material came from peripheral blood. The CDR3 loop is CASSPRGQGSEKLFF. CDR3 in DNA: TGTGCCAGCTCACCACGGGGGCAAGGGAGTGAAAAACTGTTTTTT.